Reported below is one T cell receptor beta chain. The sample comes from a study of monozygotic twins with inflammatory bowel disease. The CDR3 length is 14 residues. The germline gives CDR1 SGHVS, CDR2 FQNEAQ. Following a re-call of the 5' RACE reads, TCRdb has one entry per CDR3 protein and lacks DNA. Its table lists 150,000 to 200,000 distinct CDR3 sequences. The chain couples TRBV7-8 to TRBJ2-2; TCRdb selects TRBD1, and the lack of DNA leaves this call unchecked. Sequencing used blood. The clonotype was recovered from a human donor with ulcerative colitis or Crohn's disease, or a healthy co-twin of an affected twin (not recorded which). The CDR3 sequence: CATPRTGGTGELFF. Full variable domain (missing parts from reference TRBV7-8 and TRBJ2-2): GAGVSQSPRYKVAKRGQDVALRCDPISGHVSLFWYQQALGQGPEFLTYFQNEAQLDKSGLPSDRFFAERPEGSVSTLKIQRTQQEDSAVYLCATPRTGGTGELFFGEGSRLTVL.